The entry that follows covers one T cell receptor (beta chain) sequence. Its antigen is still unknown. No base quality information exists; no much larger clone differs at one position. The twin pairs came from the European Cystic Fibrosis Twin and Sibling Study Cohort, a cohort that recruited patients from roughly 160 CF clinics across 14 European countries. Zygosity and CFTR genotype were confirmed in-house, and zygosity was tested by multiplex PCR of nine short tandem repeat loci. Peripheral blood was sampled from each twin, with clinical parameters recorded on the day of blood sampling. Genomic DNA was isolated from peripheral blood cells with phenol/chloroform and kept in TE buffer at 4 degrees C. V has 4 bases trimmed and J has 2 bases trimmed; junction bases matching no gene number 3. CDR1 and CDR2, looked up from the germline V gene, are SGHVS and FNYEAQ. The CDR3 contains 15 residues, cysteine and phenylalanine counted. The only DNA kept is the CDR3, 45 bases in frame from the first base.

These data belong to a study of monozygotic twins with cystic fibrosis listed by TCRdb under 2021. The study in broad terms: Barcoded libraries were made from 2.5 to 3 micrograms of fragmented DNA using about 16 PCR cycles. On the day of blood sampling, twins were ranked among 1,100 or so cohort participants for weight-for-height and for FEVPerc (FEV1 disease centile). The cohort included ten female and six male twin pairs, mostly children and adolescents, aged about 2.0 to 40 years with a median of roughly 10 years. TCR beta repertoires were compared within and between 16 monozygotic twin pairs with cystic fibrosis so that genetic influence on V and J gene usage could be assessed. Data for three of the twin pairs had been reported earlier in a different context.

TCR beta CDR3 regions were amplified by multiplex PCR with the immunoSEQ immune profiling system according to the manufacturer's instructions. An Illumina NextSeq system was used to carry out the sequencing. In the source study's methods: Sequence data were processed on the immunoSEQ Analyzer platform, and clonality was calculated as the square root of Simpson's index of productive rearrangements. Similarity in V and J usage was quantified by Jensen-Shannon distance, and CDR3 generation probabilities were calculated with OLGA. Shared CDR3 sequences were searched against the immuneACCESS database (August 2020) and VDJdb (December 2020). TCRdb provides this immuneACCESS table in a form limited to in-frame rearrangements. Some clones are lacking; in checked studies, under half of them reflect an unresolved V gene, and why the rest are absent is not known. The V and J calls and clone size come from that table; D and trimming were worked out from the DNA. The sample table contains about 36,000 clones; only one count was recorded for 84% of them. In total, the top ten clones hold under 2% of the sample.

What the work shows at the level of the full study, not this receptor alone: Simpson clonality was generally low (median 0.0095), which suggests a naive-dominated repertoire, and clonality was higher in the most severely affected patients. Nucleotide-identical clonotype sharing was significantly higher within monozygotic CF twin pairs than between unrelated CF individuals (P = 0.000026, Mann-Whitney). The cohort was small, and the number of shared CDR3s showed no association with age, concordance or disease severity. In 13 of 16 pairs, V gene usage most closely resembled the co-twin's, and the same held for J usage in 8 of 16 pairs, a pattern suggesting genetic constraints.

The sample consisted of blood. Rearrangement joined TRBV7-6 to TRBJ2-5; TRBD2 aligns with 11 central bases. The clonotype originates from a girl aged 2 to 9 with cystic fibrosis. The bases read TGTGCCAGCAGCTACGGGACTAGCGGACAAGAGACCCAGTACTTC. This sequence encodes CASSYGTSGQETQYF.